This entry is about one T cell receptor (beta chain). The sample comes from a study of shared clonotypes between healthy human individuals. Using immunoSEQ multiplex PCR, the repertoire was profiled, and TCRdb retains in-frame clones only, with some absent. The sample yields about 730,000 clones, 72% seen once. The CDR3 totals 12 residues. V was cut by 6 bases and J by 3 bases, with 8 bases left in between. CDR1 and CDR2 from the germline V gene are KGHSH and LQKENI. V gene TRBV18 combines with J gene TRBJ1-1, with D hard to call. Sequenced input: memory CD4+ T cells sorted from blood. Subset given: CD45RA-negative fraction. The TCR comes from a woman younger than 45 in good health. CDR3 DNA: TGTGCCAGCTCCTACGGGGACACTGAAGCTTTCTTT. Its translation: CASSYGDTEAFF.